The 23 T cell receptor beta chains below come from one sample, sequenced in a study of beta chain features in type 1 diabetes. Since all of the isolated RNA was reverse transcribed, expressed TCRB transcripts were what got sequenced. Sequenced by immunoSEQ multiplex PCR; TCRdb stores in-frame clones only, minus some. The sample carries hundreds of thousands of clones, 15% to 17% recorded once. Sequenced: naive CD4+ T cells from blood. Receptor source: a man younger than 30 in good health.

A few counts support this clone. The chain uses TRBV7-6 and TRBJ2-1; a weak D match, TRBD2 (6 bases). Per the germline V gene, CDR1 is SGHVS and CDR2 is FNYEAQ. The V and J ends lost 2 bases and 9 bases respectively, with 8 bases between them. This CDR3 spans 12 amino acids. CDR3 protein: CASSLQRAEQFF. CDR3 sequence (DNA): TGTGCCAGCAGCTTACAGCGGGCTGAGCAGTTCTTC.

The V and J genes are TRBV9 and TRBJ2-7; D remains ambiguous. Germline V lookup: CDR1 SGDLS, CDR2 YYNGEE. V was trimmed by 4 bases and J by 6 bases, leaving 17 bases between them. The CDR3 covers 14 residues. CDR3 nucleotide sequence: TGTGCCAGCAGCTTTAACACAAAGCCGGGCGAGCAGTACTTC. It translates to CASSFNTKPGEQYF. Looking up the rest from reference TRBV9 and TRBJ2-7 gives the full variable domain: DSGVTQTPKHLITATGQRVTLRCSPRSGDLSVYWYQQSLDQGLQFLIQYYNGEERAKGNILERFSAQQFPDLHSELNLSSLELGDSALYFCASSFNTKPGEQYFGPGTRLTVT.

This chain links TRBV5-6 with TRBJ2-2, with a tentative D call TRBD1 (6 bases). V shed 1 base and J shed 1 base, with 11 bases lying between them. Germline assignment: CDR1 SGHDT and CDR2 YYEEEE. The CDR3 loop spans 16 amino acids. The CDR3: CASSLLLQGNTGELFF. The CDR3 DNA is TGTGCCAGCAGCTTGTTGTTACAGGGGAACACCGGGGAGCTGTTTTTT.

A few counts support this clone. The V gene is TRBV6-5, the J gene TRBJ2-7; TRBD1 matches 8 bases. Germline V gives CDR1 MNHEY, CDR2 SVGAGI. The CDR3 is made up of 14 amino acids. The V gene end was trimmed by 2 bases and the J gene end by 5 bases; junction bases not matched to a gene: 5. In DNA form, the CDR3 reads TGTGCCAGCAGTTACGACAGGGGCAGTCACGAGCAGTACTTC. It translates to CASSYDRGSHEQYF.

As regards this clone: The germline gene is not matched at one end of the junction; a read error may be the cause. V and J are TRBV9 and TRBJ1-1, with D hard to call. The CDR3 has 15 residues. In germline, CDR1 is SGDLS, CDR2 YYNGEE. This CDR3 reads CAGSVESRINTEAFF. The CDR3 region has the DNA TGTGCCGGCAGCGTAGAGTCCCGGATAAACACTGAAGCTTTCTTT.

This clone was observed a handful of times. J is TRBJ2-2 and V is TRBV19, with D possibly TRBD1 on 6 matching bases. CDR3 length equals 15 residues. The germline V gene has CDR1 LNHDA and CDR2 SQIVND (reference sequence). Trimming cost V 3 bases and J 5 bases, with 13 bases left between them. CDR3 nucleotides: TGTGCCAGTAGTATCGGGACATTTAGGACCGGGGAGCTGTTTTTT. The encoded protein is CASSIGTFRTGELFF.

This chain links TRBV11-2 with TRBJ2-5; tentatively, D is TRBD2 (6 bases). The V end lost 5 bases, the J end lost 0 bases, and 7 bases lay between the germline ends. Germline lookup yields CDR1 SGHAT and CDR2 FQNNGV. The CDR3 consists of 13 residues. Here the CDR3 DNA reads TGTGCCAGCAGCCGGGACTACCAAGAGACCCAGTACTTC. This encodes CASSRDYQETQYF.

This clone came up a few times. J is TRBJ2-3 and V is TRBV15; TRBD2 matches 11 bases. CDR1 LNHNV and CDR2 YYDKDF come from the germline V gene (reference sequence). V was clipped by 1 base and J by 3 bases; unmatched bases: 6. The CDR3 runs 17 residues. The CDR3 DNA is TGTGCCACCAGCAGAGGCTTAGCGGGGGGGCTTACAGATACGCAGTATTTT. This codes for CATSRGLAGGLTDTQYF.

Points on this clone: This CDR3 is also generated by other DNA sequences in the sample. J is TRBJ2-5 and V is TRBV5-1; perhaps TRBD1 as D (6 bases). Between the trimmed V and J ends, which lost 4 bases and 2 bases, there was a span of 12 bases. Germline V gene data show CDR1 as SGHRS and CDR2 as YFSETQ. This CDR3 is 14 amino acids long. CDR3 DNA sequence: TGCGCCAGCAGCCTACAGGGCGCTCAAGAGACCCAGTACTTC. Translating gives CASSLQGAQETQYF.

This clone showed up just a few times. The chain couples TRBV2 to TRBJ2-3; 9 bases match TRBD1. With 7 bases clipped from V and 6 bases from J, the junction kept 11 bases outside the gene matches. Looked up from germline, CDR1 is SNHLY and CDR2 is FYNNEI. CDR3 size: 15 residues. In DNA form, the CDR3 reads TGTGCCAGCACCCCCGGGACAGGGCCAGGGGATACGCAGTATTTT. Translated, it gives CASTPGTGPGDTQYF.

This clone was detected a few times. V usage is TRBV7-9 and J usage is TRBJ2-1; D tentatively fits TRBD1 or TRBD2 (6 bases each). This CDR3 region has 15 residues. V was clipped by 1 base and J by 4 bases, with 11 bases between them. The germline V gene encodes CDR1 SEHNR and CDR2 FQNEAQ (reference sequence). The CDR3 bases are TGTGCCAGCAGCTTAGGGAGGGGGAGATACAATGAGCAGTTCTTC. It translates to CASSLGRGRYNEQFF.

The table lists this clone with a few counts. J is TRBJ2-6 and V is TRBV29-1; 10 positions agree with TRBD1. The J segment lost 2 bases and the V segment lost 6 bases, leaving 10 bases of the junction unmatched. This CDR3 is built from 17 residues. Germline V gene lookup returns CDR1 SQVTM and CDR2 ANQGSEA. This CDR3 is CSVNRDRGSAGANVLTF. DNA for the CDR3: TGCAGCGTAAATAGGGACAGGGGATCTGCTGGGGCCAACGTCCTGACTTTC.

This clone has only a few counts. A junction end diverges from the germline sequence, so it may reflect a read error. The chain couples TRBV7-7 to TRBJ2-1; 7 nucleotides agree with TRBD1. This CDR3 is built from 15 residues. CDR1 and CDR2 from the germline V gene are SSHAT and FNYEAQ (reference sequence). Written as DNA, the CDR3 is TGTGCTAGCAGCTTAGGATCCGGGACAGACAATGAGCAGTTCTTC. Protein sequence: CASSLGSGTDNEQFF.

The J gene is TRBJ1-1, the V gene TRBV4-3; no firm D call. Germline CDR1 and CDR2: LGHNA and YSLEER. V gave up 3 bases and J gave up 0 bases, with 20 bases separating them. This CDR3 spans 18 amino acids. DNA of the CDR3: TGCGCCAGCAGCCAGGACGGGTCTTTGGCAGACATGAACACTGAAGCTTTCTTT. It is translated as CASSQDGSLADMNTEAFF.

The chain carries TRBV5-1 and TRBJ1-4; tentatively, D is TRBD1 (5 bases). The CDR3 has 15 amino acids. Per the germline V gene, CDR1 is SGHRS and CDR2 is YFSETQ. Trimming cost V 4 bases and J 4 bases, with 14 bases left between them. This CDR3 reads CASSNNRRDNEKLFF. The CDR3 DNA sequence: TGCGCCAGCAGCAACAACAGGCGGGATAATGAAAAACTGTTTTTT.

The chain uses TRBV5-1 and TRBJ2-5; a possible D gene is TRBD2 (7 bases). This CDR3 comprises 16 residues. The V end lost 2 bases, the J end lost 1 base, and 15 bases lay between the germline ends. The germline V gene encodes CDR1 SGHRS and CDR2 YFSETQ. The CDR3 nucleotides read TGCGCCAGCAGCTTAAGTGCGGGGGCCTCCCAAGAGACCCAGTACTTC. Its protein is CASSLSAGASQETQYF.

This clone showed up just a few times. This CDR3 reads CASSSAGGPGYEQFF. The CDR3 nucleotides read TGTGCCAGCAGCTCAGCGGGGGGGCCGGGTTATGAGCAGTTCTTC. V gene TRBV6-5 combines with J gene TRBJ2-1; TRBD2 matches 10 bases. Germline V lookup: CDR1 MNHEY, CDR2 SVGAGI. There are 15 residues in the CDR3. The V and J ends lost 6 bases and 8 bases, in that order; junction bases with no gene match: 10.

The genes are TRBV5-4 and TRBJ1-1; D uncertain. The CDR3 is 14 amino acids. Per germline, CDR1 SGHNT and CDR2 YYREEE (reference sequence). V lost 2 bases and J lost 7, with 15 bases in between. Here the CDR3 DNA reads TGTGCCAGCAGCTTTTACGGACCGAACGGTGAAGCTTTCTTT. It translates to CASSFYGPNGEAFF.

This clone occurred a few times. The chain links TRBV6-4 to TRBJ2-1, with 10 bases matching TRBD2. Trimming removed 10 bases from V and 6 bases from J; junction bases left unmatched: 12. The CDR3 loop spans 15 amino acids. The germline gives CDR1 MRHNA, CDR2 SNTAGT. The chain's CDR3 is CATTKREGRGNEQFF. DNA for the CDR3: TGTGCCACCACAAAGCGGGAGGGCCGAGGCAATGAGCAGTTCTTC.

The J gene is TRBJ1-1, the V gene TRBV18; 7 nucleotides align to TRBD1. This CDR3 is built from 14 residues. The junction had 6 bases not matched to a gene; V was cut back by 5 bases and J by 3 bases. Germline values: CDR1 KGHSH, CDR2 LQKENI. The CDR3 here is CASSVQGLDTEAFF. The CDR3 DNA is TGTGCCAGCTCAGTACAGGGGCTCGACACTGAAGCTTTCTTT.

This clone was seen a few times. This chain uses TRBV2 with TRBJ1-4; 7 positions match TRBD1. Germline trimming cut 8 bases from V and 8 bases from J; bases unmatched to any gene: 8. Germline CDR1 SNHLY, CDR2 FYNNEI. This CDR3 has 13 amino acids. CDR3 nucleotides: TGTGCCAGCCTCCGGGACAGTCAAGAAAAACTGTTTTTT. Amino acids: CASLRDSQEKLFF.

V and J are TRBV7-9 and TRBJ1-2; D may be TRBD1 (6 bases). V lost 2 bases and J 6 bases, leaving 13 bases between the germline ends. Germline V gene data show CDR1 as SEHNR and CDR2 as FQNEAQ (reference sequence). The CDR3 has 14 amino acids. The CDR3: CASSLRQGRDGYTF. CDR3 DNA: TGTGCCAGCAGCTTACGGCAGGGGCGGGATGGCTACACCTTC.

This clone has only a few counts. The rearrangement joins TRBV6-5 to TRBJ2-4; D remains unclear. The CDR3 is 12 amino acids. Germline-derived CDR1 and CDR2 are MNHEY and SVGAGI. V lost 4 bases, J lost 10 bases, and 11 bases lay in between. The CDR3 DNA is TGTGCCAGCAGTTCCCCCCGAGGTATTCAGTACTTC. It yields the protein CASSSPRGIQYF.